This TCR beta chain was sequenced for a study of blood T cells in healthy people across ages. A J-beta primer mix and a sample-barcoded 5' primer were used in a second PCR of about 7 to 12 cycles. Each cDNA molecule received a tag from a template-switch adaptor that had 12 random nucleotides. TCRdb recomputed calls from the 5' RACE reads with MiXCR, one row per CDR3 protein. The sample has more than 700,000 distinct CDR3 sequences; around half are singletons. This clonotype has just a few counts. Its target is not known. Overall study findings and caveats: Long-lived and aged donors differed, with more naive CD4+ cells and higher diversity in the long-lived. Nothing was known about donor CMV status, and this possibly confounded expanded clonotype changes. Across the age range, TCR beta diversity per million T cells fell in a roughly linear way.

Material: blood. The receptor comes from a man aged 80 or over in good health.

This CDR3 reads CASSLRTRVDTQYF. DNA of the CDR3: TGCGCCAGCAGCTTGCGGACCCGGGTTGATACGCAGTATTTT. This chain connects TRBV5-1 to TRBJ2-3, with D uncertain. This CDR3 spans 14 amino acids. V lost 1 base to trimming and J lost 6 bases, with 12 bases between them. The germline V gene has CDR1 SGHRS and CDR2 YFSETQ. Combining the CDR3 with reference TRBV5-1 and TRBJ2-3 gives the whole variable domain KAGVTQTPRYLIKTRGQQVTLSCSPISGHRSVSWYQQTPGQGLQFLFEYFSETQRNKGNFPGRFSGRQFSNSRSEMNVSTLELGDSALYLCASSLRTRVDTQYFGPGTRLTVL.